The present entry profiles one TCR beta chain with its context. Its specificity is unknown. Time point of the sample: week 5, during vaccination. One vaccine dose held 300 ug of mutant IDH1 20-mer peptide and came with topical imiquimod. The data were obtained in a study of a mutant IDH1 vaccine in newly diagnosed glioma. Looking at the study overall: Treated patients had a mean age of approximately 40 years and a sex split that was roughly 60% male and roughly 38% female.

Sequencing was performed with immunoSEQ multiplex PCR; in TCRdb, only in-frame clones are kept and a portion is missing. The sample consists of roughly 30,000 clones, around 92% of them appearing once. The origin of this receptor is a man between 18 and 29 years old with glioma. The specimen comprised PBMCs, sampled from a glioma patient whose treatment included an IDH1 peptide vaccine.

The CDR3 loop is CASSPDRARLSSGNTIYF. The CDR3 DNA reads as TGTGCCAGCAGCCCGGACAGGGCCAGATTGAGCTCTGGAAACACCATATATTTT. The chain recombines TRBV11-2 with TRBJ1-3; 8 bases map to TRBD1. The CDR3 is made up of 18 amino acids. Germline loops: CDR1 SGHAT, CDR2 FQNNGV. V trimming: 5 bases; J trimming: 0 bases; junction bases outside the gene matches: 12.